This T cell receptor (beta chain) stems from a study of blood T cell repertoires in COVID-19. Deletions cut 4 bases from V and 2 bases from J, with 6 bases between. This CDR3 is built from 13 residues. Germline CDR1 is SGHDN and CDR2 is FVKESK. Sequenced by immunoSEQ multiplex PCR; TCRdb stores in-frame clones only, minus some. The sample has about 200,000 clones; just under 85% are singletons. This clone was picked up one time. The sample consisted of peripheral blood. The sequence derives from a man aged 55 to 69 with COVID-19, enrolled during active disease. The V gene is TRBV14, the J gene TRBJ2-1; perhaps TRBD2 as D (5 bases). The CDR3 loop is CASSLGAYNEQFF. DNA of the CDR3: TGTGCCAGCAGCCTCGGGGCCTACAATGAGCAGTTCTTC.